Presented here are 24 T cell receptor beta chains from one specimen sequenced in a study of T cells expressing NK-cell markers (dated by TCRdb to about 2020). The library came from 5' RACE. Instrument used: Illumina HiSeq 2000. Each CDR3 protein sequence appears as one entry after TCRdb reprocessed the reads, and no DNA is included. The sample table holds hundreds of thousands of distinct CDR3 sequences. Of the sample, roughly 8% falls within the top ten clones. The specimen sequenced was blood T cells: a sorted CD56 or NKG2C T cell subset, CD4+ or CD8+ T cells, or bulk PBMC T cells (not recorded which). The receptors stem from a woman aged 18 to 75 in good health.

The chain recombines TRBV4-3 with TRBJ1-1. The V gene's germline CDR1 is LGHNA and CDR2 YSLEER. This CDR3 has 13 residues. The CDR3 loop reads CASSQLPFGEAFF.

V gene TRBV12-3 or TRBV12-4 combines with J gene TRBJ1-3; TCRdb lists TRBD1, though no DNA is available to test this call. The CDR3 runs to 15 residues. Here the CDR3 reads CASSSRQLAGNTIYF.

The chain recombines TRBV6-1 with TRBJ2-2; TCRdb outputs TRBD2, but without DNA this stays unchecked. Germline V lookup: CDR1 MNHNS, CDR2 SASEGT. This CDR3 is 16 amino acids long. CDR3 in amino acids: CASRSSGRMATGELFF.

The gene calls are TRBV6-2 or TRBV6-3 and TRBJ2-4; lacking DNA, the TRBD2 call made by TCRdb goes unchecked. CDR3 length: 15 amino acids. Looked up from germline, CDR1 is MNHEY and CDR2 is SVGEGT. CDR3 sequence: CASSYEAGAKNIQYF.

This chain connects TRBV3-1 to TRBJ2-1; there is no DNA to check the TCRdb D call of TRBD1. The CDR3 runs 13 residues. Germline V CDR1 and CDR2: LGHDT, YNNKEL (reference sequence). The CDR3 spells CASSQLRGGGQFF.

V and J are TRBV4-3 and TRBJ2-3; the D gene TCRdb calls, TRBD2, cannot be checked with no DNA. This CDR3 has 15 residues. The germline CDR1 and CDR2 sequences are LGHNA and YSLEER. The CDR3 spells CASSQSGSSTDTQYF.

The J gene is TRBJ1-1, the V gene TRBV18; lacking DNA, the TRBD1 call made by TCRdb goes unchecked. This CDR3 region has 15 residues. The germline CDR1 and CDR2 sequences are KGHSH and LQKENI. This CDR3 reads CASSPVEGARTEAFF.

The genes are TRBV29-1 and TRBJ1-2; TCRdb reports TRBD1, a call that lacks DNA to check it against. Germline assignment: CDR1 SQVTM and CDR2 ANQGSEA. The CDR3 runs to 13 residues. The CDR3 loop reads CSVEDRGSSGYTF.

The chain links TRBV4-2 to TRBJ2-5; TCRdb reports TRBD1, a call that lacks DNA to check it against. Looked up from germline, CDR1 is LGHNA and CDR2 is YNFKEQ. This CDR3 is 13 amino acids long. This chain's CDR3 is CASSGGVRETQYF.

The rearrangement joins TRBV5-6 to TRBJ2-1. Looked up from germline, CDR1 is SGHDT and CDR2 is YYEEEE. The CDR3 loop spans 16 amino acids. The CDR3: CASSSLRLGTYNEQFF. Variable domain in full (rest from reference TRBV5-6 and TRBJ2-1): DAGVTQSPTHLIKTRGQQVTLRCSPKSGHDTVSWYQQALGQGPQFIFQYYEEEERQRGNFPDRFSGHQFPNYSSELNVNALLLGDSALYLCASSSLRLGTYNEQFFGPGTRLTVL.

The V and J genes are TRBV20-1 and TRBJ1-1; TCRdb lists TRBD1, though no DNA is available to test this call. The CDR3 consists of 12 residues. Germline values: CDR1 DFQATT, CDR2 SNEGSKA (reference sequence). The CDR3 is CSAVPSAEWAFF.

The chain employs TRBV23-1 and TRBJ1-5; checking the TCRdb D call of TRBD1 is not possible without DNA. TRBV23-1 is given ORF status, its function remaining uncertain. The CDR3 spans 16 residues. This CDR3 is CASSPYQGQGNQPQHF.

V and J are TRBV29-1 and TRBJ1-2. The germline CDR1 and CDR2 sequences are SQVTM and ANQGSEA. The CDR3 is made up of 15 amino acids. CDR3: CSPHASRCFNYGYTF.

This CDR3 reads CASSLGRDLSTDTQYF. This chain joins TRBV5-1 and TRBJ2-3; without DNA, the TCRdb call of TRBD1 cannot be checked. The CDR3 is 16 residues long. The germline V gene encodes CDR1 SGHRS and CDR2 YFSETQ.

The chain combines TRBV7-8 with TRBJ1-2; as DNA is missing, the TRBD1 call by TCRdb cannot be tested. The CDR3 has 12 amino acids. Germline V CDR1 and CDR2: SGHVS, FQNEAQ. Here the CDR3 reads CASPEQGYGYTF.

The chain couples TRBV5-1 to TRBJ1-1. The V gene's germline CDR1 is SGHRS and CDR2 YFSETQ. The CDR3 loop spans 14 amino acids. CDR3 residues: CASSLNRMNTEAFF.

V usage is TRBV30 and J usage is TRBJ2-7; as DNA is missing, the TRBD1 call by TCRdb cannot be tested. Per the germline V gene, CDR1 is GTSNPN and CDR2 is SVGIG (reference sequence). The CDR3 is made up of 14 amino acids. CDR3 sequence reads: CAWSVWSGAYEQYF.

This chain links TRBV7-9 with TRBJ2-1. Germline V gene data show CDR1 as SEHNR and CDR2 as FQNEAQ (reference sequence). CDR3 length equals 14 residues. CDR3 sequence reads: CASSAENSYNEQFF.

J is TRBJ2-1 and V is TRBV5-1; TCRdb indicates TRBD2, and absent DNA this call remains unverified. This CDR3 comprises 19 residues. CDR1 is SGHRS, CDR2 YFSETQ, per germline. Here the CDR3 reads CASSKGLAGGSSSYNEQFF.

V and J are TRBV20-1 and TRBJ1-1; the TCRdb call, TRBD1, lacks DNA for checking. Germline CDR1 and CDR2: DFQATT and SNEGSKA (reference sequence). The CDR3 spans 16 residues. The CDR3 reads CSAKNIAQGKVTEAFF.

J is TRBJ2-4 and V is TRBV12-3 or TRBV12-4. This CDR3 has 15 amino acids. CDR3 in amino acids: CASSFSSQPKNIQYF.

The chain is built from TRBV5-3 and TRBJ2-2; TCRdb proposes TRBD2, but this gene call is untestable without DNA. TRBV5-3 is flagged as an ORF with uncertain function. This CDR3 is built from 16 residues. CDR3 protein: CARSLITGARSGELFF.

The CDR3 is CATPLKRGAHTGELFF. The V call is TRBV7-2, the J call TRBJ2-2; TCRdb lists TRBD2, though no DNA is available to test this call. This CDR3 spans 16 amino acids. Germline values: CDR1 SGHTA, CDR2 FQGNSA.

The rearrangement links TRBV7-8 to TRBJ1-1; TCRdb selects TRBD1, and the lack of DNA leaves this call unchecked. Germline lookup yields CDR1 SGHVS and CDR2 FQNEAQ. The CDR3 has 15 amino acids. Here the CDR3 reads CASSLAQGPNTEAFF.